This T cell receptor (beta chain) was sequenced during a study of blood T cell repertoires in COVID-19. Turning to the study itself: Samples taken during acute and convalescent COVID-19 were collected in the United States, Italy and Spain. The analysed material was cDNA or gDNA that came from T cells, B-cell-depleted T cells, or PBMCs.

CDR1 SGHRS and CDR2 YFSETQ come from the germline V gene. This CDR3 has 15 residues. Trimming pared 4 bases from V and 4 bases from J, leaving 17 bases between. Study processing details: Counts of nucleated cells, estimated from reference gene primer amplification, were obtained. TCRdb's copy holds only in-frame clones and misses some; the assay was immunoSEQ multiplex PCR. V and J calls and clone size follow that table, whereas D and trimming were derived from the DNA. The table has approximately 300,000 clones, roughly 87% seen once. The chain is built from TRBV5-1 and TRBJ1-2; no firm D call. The sample comprised peripheral blood. This TCR derives from a man in his late teens or twenties with active or convalescent COVID-19. The CDR3 nucleotides are TGCGCCAGCAGCGCCGTGGCGGCTTCCAGCTATGGCTACACCTTC. It is translated as CASSAVAASSYGYTF.